The 28 T cell receptor beta chains presented below share a single source sample, sequenced in a study of response to subunit inactivated influenza vaccine. MiXCR, run by TCRdb on the RT-PCR reads, gives a single entry per CDR3 protein. Here the sample spans 800,000 to 1,000,000 distinct CDR3 sequences, 21% being singletons. Sequencing was performed on PBMCs from blood, taken about 5 days after vaccination. The receptors here all came from a man aged 45-60 years who received an inactivated influenza vaccine.

This clonotype appeared many times. The chain is built from TRBV27 and TRBJ2-7; 9 bases are shared with TRBD2. CDR1 and CDR2 (germline): MNHEY, SMNVEV (reference sequence). V lost 5 bases and J lost 2; bases outside the gene matches: 7. The CDR3 has 15 amino acids. The CDR3 sequence is CASSPKTSGPYEQYF. Here the CDR3 DNA reads TGTGCCAGCAGTCCGAAGACTAGCGGTCCCTACGAGCAGTACTTC.

This clonotype was found many times. The gene calls are TRBV5-1 and TRBJ2-2; TRBD1 matches 9 bases. Germline lookup yields CDR1 SGHRS and CDR2 YFSETQ. The CDR3 is made up of 15 amino acids. Germline trimming cut 4 bases from V and 7 bases from J; bases unmatched to any gene: 8. CDR3 in DNA: TGCGCCAGCAGCCAAAAGGGACAGGGCGGCGGGGAGCTGTTTTTT. Amino acids: CASSQKGQGGGELFF. Filled out from reference TRBV5-1 and TRBJ2-2, the complete variable domain reads KAGVTQTPRYLIKTRGQQVTLSCSPISGHRSVSWYQQTPGQGLQFLFEYFSETQRNKGNFPGRFSGRQFSNSRSEMNVSTLELGDSALYLCASSQKGQGGGELFFGEGSRLTVL.

This clonotype has just a few counts. The gene calls are TRBV12-3 or TRBV12-4 and TRBJ2-1, with a possible D match to TRBD1 (7 bases). V was cut by 6 bases and J by 13 bases, with 16 bases left in between. There are 12 residues in the CDR3. The CDR3 spells CASSQGGQIQFF. CDR3 nucleotides: TGTGCCAGCAGCCAGGGGGGACAGATTCAGTTCTTC.

The rearrangement links TRBV5-1 to TRBJ2-3, with TRBD1 matching over 7 bases. J lost 5 bases, V lost 4 bases, and 7 bases had no gene match. Germline CDR1 and CDR2: SGHRS and YFSETQ. The CDR3 runs 14 residues. The CDR3, as DNA: TGCGCCAGCAGCCCGCCAGGGGGTGGAGATACGCAGTATTTT. As protein: CASSPPGGGDTQYF.

This chain uses TRBV20-1 with TRBJ2-7, with 8 bases that match TRBD1. J was trimmed by 3 bases and V by 1 base; bases with no gene match: 2. The V gene's germline CDR1 is DFQATT and CDR2 SNEGSKA (reference sequence). The CDR3 has 13 residues. DNA for the CDR3: TGCAGTGCTAGAGTACAGGGGGTCTACGAGCAGTACTTC. Translating gives CSARVQGVYEQYF.

The rearrangement joins TRBV13 to TRBJ1-2; 8 bases are shared with TRBD1. V was pared by 5 bases and J by 7 bases, with 3 bases of the junction left unmatched. CDR3 length: 12 amino acids. Per the germline V gene, CDR1 is PRHDT and CDR2 is FYEKMQ (reference sequence). The CDR3 protein is CASSEQGGGYTF. For the CDR3, the DNA is TGTGCCAGCAGCGAACAGGGGGGTGGCTACACCTTC.

The sample holds a few counts of this clonotype. The chain uses TRBV3-1 and TRBJ1-6; D is perhaps TRBD1 (5 bases). Germline CDR1 is LGHDT and CDR2 is YNNKEL (reference sequence). The length of the CDR3 is 15 residues. Trimming stripped 4 bases from V and 10 bases from J, with 17 bases between. The CDR3 bases are TGTGCCAGCAGCCCATGGGACGGGTTAGGATCACCCCTCCACTTT. Its protein product is CASSPWDGLGSPLHF.

This clonotype was detected a few times. The chain links TRBV7-6 to TRBJ2-3; 7 bases agree with TRBD2. V lost 1 base, J lost 4 bases, and 8 bases stayed unmatched. Germline CDR1 reads SGHVS; CDR2 reads FNYEAQ. The CDR3 is made up of 16 amino acids. CDR3 coding DNA: TGTGCCAGCAGCTTAGGGCCTAGCGGATATCCAGATACGCAGTATTTT. It translates to CASSLGPSGYPDTQYF.

This clonotype was detected a few times. The gene calls are TRBV7-9 and TRBJ1-2; D remains unclear. Germline lookup yields CDR1 SEHNR and CDR2 FQNEAQ (reference sequence). The CDR3 loop spans 14 amino acids. The V end lost 6 bases, the J end lost 4 bases, and 15 bases lay between the germline ends. The CDR3 here is CASRRGSVLYGYTF. The CDR3 region has the DNA TGTGCCAGCAGACGTGGTTCGGTCCTCTATGGCTACACCTTC. Using reference TRBV7-9 and TRBJ1-2 for the parts outside the CDR3, the full variable domain is DTGVSQNPRHKITKRGQNVTFRCDPISEHNRLYWYRQTLGQGPEFLTYFQNEAQLEKSRLLSDRFSAERPKGSFSTLEIQRTEQGDSAMYLCASRRGSVLYGYTFGSGTRLTVV.

There are a few counts of this clonotype. The chain carries TRBV4-2 and TRBJ2-5; D unresolved. V gave up 0 bases and J gave up 5 bases, with 7 bases separating them. This CDR3 contains 13 residues. The germline gives CDR1 LGHNA, CDR2 YNFKEQ. CDR3 nucleotide sequence: TGTGCCAGCAGCCAAGATTTGTCCGAGACCCAGTACTTC. The encoded protein is CASSQDLSETQYF.

This chain joins TRBV12-3 or TRBV12-4 and TRBJ2-6; D gene ambiguous. CDR3 length: 18 residues. V lost 0 bases to trimming and J lost 0 bases, with 12 bases between them. The CDR3, as DNA: TGTGCCAGCAGTTTAGCGCATGCCGGATTCTCTGGGGCCAACGTCCTGACTTTC. Its translation is CASSLAHAGFSGANVLTF.

Only a few counts were recorded for this clonotype. This chain connects TRBV18 to TRBJ2-2; TRBD1 might be the D (5 bases). CDR1 and CDR2 (germline): KGHSH, LQKENI. The CDR3 runs to 16 residues. V lost 5 bases and J 3 bases, leaving 16 bases between the germline ends. For the CDR3, the DNA is TGTGCCAGCTCAGCAGGGTATGGAACGGACACCGGGGAGCTGTTTTTT. Translation: CASSAGYGTDTGELFF.

This chain connects TRBV28 to TRBJ2-7, with D possibly TRBD2 on 5 matching bases. CDR1 is MDHEN, CDR2 SYDVKM, per germline. The CDR3 extends over 16 amino acids. Deletions cut 6 bases from V and 1 base from J, with 19 bases between. The CDR3 coding sequence is TGTGCCAGCAGCAGCGGAAGTGACATCGGGTCCTACGAGCAGTACTTC. Translating gives CASSSGSDIGSYEQYF.

The V gene is TRBV11-1, the J gene TRBJ2-1; D is uncertain. The CDR3 is made up of 12 amino acids. Germline CDR1 reads SGHAT; CDR2 reads FQDESV (reference sequence). The V end lost 5 bases, the J end lost 6 bases, and 8 bases lay between the germline ends. The CDR3 is CASSKFSNEQFF. CDR3 nucleotide sequence: TGTGCCAGCAGCAAATTCTCCAATGAGCAGTTCTTC.

This clonotype was counted many times. The J gene is TRBJ1-1, the V gene TRBV20-1, with TRBD1 matching over 7 bases. Germline V gene lookup returns CDR1 DFQATT and CDR2 SNEGSKA (reference sequence). The CDR3 contains 14 residues. V shed 3 bases, J shed 0 bases, and the junction held 4 bases outside the gene matches. CDR3 loop: CSARLGQMNTEAFF. For the CDR3, the DNA is TGCAGTGCTAGGCTGGGACAGATGAACACTGAAGCTTTCTTT.

This chain joins TRBV28 and TRBJ2-3; TRBD2 matches at 15 bases. The CDR3 runs to 17 residues. Germline CDR1 and CDR2: MDHEN and SYDVKM. V dropped 5 bases and J dropped 4; count of bases not matched to a gene: 7. This chain's CDR3 is CASSLGTSGGTSDTQYF. The CDR3 coding sequence is TGTGCCAGCAGTCTAGGGACTAGCGGGGGGACCTCAGATACGCAGTATTTT.

The rearrangement uses TRBV4-2 and TRBJ2-5, with 7 bases aligning to TRBD2. V shed 0 bases, J shed 4 bases, and the junction held 8 bases outside the gene matches. The CDR3 runs to 16 residues. Germline V CDR1 and CDR2: LGHNA, YNFKEQ. The DNA for the CDR3 is TGTGCCAGCAGCCAAGAGGGGCTAGCGGCCGTAGAGACCCAGTACTTC. Protein: CASSQEGLAAVETQYF.

This clonotype was picked up a small number of times. V gene TRBV6-2 or TRBV6-3 combines with J gene TRBJ2-7; D possibly corresponds to TRBD1 (6 bases). The germline V gene has CDR1 MNHEY and CDR2 SVGEGT. V was clipped by 7 bases and J by 0 bases, with 10 bases between them. The length of the CDR3 is 13 residues. The CDR3 DNA reads as TGTGCCAGCACTACAGGGTTCTCCTACGAGCAGTACTTC. Translation gives CASTTGFSYEQYF.

V and J are TRBV12-3 or TRBV12-4 and TRBJ2-7, with D possibly being TRBD1 (5 bases). This CDR3 contains 14 residues. Trimming shortened V by 5 bases and J by 4 bases, and 15 bases separated the two germline ends. This CDR3 reads CASSTAGFSYEQYF. The DNA for the CDR3 is TGTGCCAGCAGTACTGCAGGGTTTTCGTACGAGCAGTACTTC.

In its sample, this clonotype was seen many times. The CDR3 reads CAISEDRYNEQFF. The CDR3 DNA is TGTGCCATCAGTGAGGACCGCTACAATGAGCAGTTCTTC. The chain is built from TRBV10-3 and TRBJ2-1; D gene unclear. The CDR3 runs to 13 residues. The germline V and J ends were trimmed by 2 bases and 3 bases, with 5 bases remaining between them. Germline CDR1 reads ENHRY; CDR2 reads SYGVKD.

The rearrangement joins TRBV20-1 to TRBJ2-5, with D unresolved. CDR1 and CDR2 (germline): DFQATT, SNEGSKA (reference sequence). The CDR3 extends over 16 amino acids. V lost 3 bases and J lost 2, with 19 bases in between. The CDR3 DNA sequence: TGCAGTGCTAGGTCCCCACCAGCCATCGAACAAGAGACCCAGTACTTC. Translated, it gives CSARSPPAIEQETQYF.

This clonotype occurred many times. This chain uses TRBV4-1 with TRBJ2-2; D gene ambiguous. CDR1 and CDR2 from the germline V gene are MGHRA and YSYEKL. V dropped 0 bases and J dropped 4 bases, with 15 bases sitting between them. The CDR3 runs to 17 residues. The CDR3 DNA follows: TGCGCCAGCAGCCAAGACCCGGGTCGAATGCGCACCGGGGAGCTGTTTTTT. This sequence encodes CASSQDPGRMRTGELFF.

This chain links TRBV29-1 with TRBJ2-1; 9 nucleotides line up with TRBD1. Germline-derived CDR1 and CDR2 are SQVTM and ANQGSEA. The CDR3 consists of 14 residues. The V segment lost 7 bases and the J segment 5 bases; nucleotides outside the gene matches: 9. CDR3 sequence: CSAAWGQGHNEQFF. The CDR3 DNA sequence: TGCAGCGCCGCATGGGGACAGGGTCACAATGAGCAGTTCTTC.

This clonotype has a handful of counts. The V call is TRBV21-1, the J call TRBJ2-3; TRBD1 is the table's D call, not checked against the DNA. TRBV21-1 is a documented pseudogene. This CDR3 has 19 residues. DNA for the CDR3: TGTGCCAGCAGCAAAACCCTGTCTTCAGCGAAGCCACCCGGAGATACGCAGTATTTT. It is translated as CASSKTLSSAKPPGDTQYF.

J is TRBJ2-1 and V is TRBV4-1, with 8 bases that match TRBD2. CDR3 size: 16 residues. Germline V lookup: CDR1 MGHRA, CDR2 YSYEKL. V lost 1 base, J lost 8 bases, and 10 bases stayed unmatched. The CDR3 nucleotides are TGCGCCAGCAGCCAAGTGGGACTAGAAGCACGTGATGAGCAGTTCTTC. It codes for CASSQVGLEARDEQFF.

The chain couples TRBV7-3 to TRBJ2-3, with D perhaps TRBD1 (6 bases). Trimming pared 5 bases from V and 3 bases from J, leaving 18 bases between. This CDR3 region has 16 residues. Germline CDR1 SGHTA, CDR2 FQGTGA. The CDR3 nucleotides read TGTGCCAGCAGCCTAGGGGGTCGGGGTAATACAGATACGCAGTATTTT. This gives the protein CASSLGGRGNTDTQYF.

Details on this clonotype: This clone may be a read error of a much larger clone one base away. J is TRBJ2-1 and V is TRBV5-5; the match to TRBD1 covers 10 bases. CDR3 length: 16 residues. In germline, CDR1 is SGHKS, CDR2 YYEKEE (reference sequence). CDR3 sequence: CASSLEDRGNYNEQSF. The CDR3, as DNA: TGTGCCAGCAGCTTGGAGGACAGGGGGAACTACAATGAGCAGTCCTTC.

J is TRBJ1-4 and V is TRBV3-1; 7 bases match TRBD1. Per germline, CDR1 LGHDT and CDR2 YNNKEL (reference sequence). J lost 6 bases, V lost 3 bases, and 10 bases had no gene match. This CDR3 contains 16 residues. The CDR3 DNA reads TGTGCCAGCAGCCACCGACAGGGCCCCGTGGATGAAAAACTGTTTTTT. It is translated as CASSHRQGPVDEKLFF.